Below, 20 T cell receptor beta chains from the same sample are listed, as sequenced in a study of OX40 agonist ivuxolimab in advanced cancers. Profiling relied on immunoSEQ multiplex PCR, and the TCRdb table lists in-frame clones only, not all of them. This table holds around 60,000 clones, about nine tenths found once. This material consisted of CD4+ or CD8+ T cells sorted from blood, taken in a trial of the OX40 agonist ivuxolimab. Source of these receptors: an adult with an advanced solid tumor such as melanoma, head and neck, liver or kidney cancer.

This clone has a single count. The CDR3 DNA reads TGTGCCAGCAGCCCCCCGGGACTAGCGTTGCCTTCAGATACGCAGTATTTT. It codes for CASSPPGLALPSDTQYF. The chain combines TRBV5-6 with TRBJ2-3; 10 bases are a match to TRBD2. Per germline, CDR1 SGHDT and CDR2 YYEEEE. The V and J ends lost 4 bases and 4 bases, in that order; junction bases with no gene match: 12. The CDR3 runs to 17 residues.

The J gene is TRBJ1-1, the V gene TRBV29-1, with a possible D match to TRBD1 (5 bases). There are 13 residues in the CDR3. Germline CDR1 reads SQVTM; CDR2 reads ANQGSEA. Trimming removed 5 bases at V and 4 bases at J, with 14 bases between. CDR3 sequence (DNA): TGCAGCGTTCGCAGGGATTTTGGCACTGAAGCTTTCTTT. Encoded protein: CSVRRDFGTEAFF.

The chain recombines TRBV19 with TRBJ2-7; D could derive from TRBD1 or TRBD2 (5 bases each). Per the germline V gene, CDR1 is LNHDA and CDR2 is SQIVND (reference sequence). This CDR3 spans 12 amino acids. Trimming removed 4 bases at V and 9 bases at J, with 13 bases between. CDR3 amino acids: CASSTGRLAQYF. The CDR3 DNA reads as TGTGCCAGTAGTACGGGACGCCTGGCGCAGTACTTC.

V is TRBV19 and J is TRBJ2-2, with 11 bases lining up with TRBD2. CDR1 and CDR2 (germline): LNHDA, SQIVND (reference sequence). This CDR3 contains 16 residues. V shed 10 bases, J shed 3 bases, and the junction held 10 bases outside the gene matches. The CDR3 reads CATKLTSGRDTGELFF. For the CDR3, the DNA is TGTGCCACTAAACTAACTAGCGGGAGAGACACCGGGGAGCTGTTTTTT.

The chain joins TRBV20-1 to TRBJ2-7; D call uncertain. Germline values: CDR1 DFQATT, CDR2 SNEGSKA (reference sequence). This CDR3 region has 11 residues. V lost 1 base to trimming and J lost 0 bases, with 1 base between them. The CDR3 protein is CSARASYEQYF. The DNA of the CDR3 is TGCAGTGCTAGAGCCTCCTACGAGCAGTACTTC.

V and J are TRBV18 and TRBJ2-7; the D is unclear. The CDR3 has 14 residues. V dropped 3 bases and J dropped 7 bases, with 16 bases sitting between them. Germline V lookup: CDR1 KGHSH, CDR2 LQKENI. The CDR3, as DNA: TGTGCCAGCTCACCCCCTGGTGTTTCTGGGGAGCAGTACTTC. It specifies CASSPPGVSGEQYF.

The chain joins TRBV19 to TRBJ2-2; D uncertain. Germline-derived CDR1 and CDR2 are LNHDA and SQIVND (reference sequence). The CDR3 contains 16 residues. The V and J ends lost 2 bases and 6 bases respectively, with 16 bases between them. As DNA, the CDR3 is TGTGCCAGTAGTATAAGTAGGCGCTCAGCTCCCGGGGAGCTGTTTTTT. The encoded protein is CASSISRRSAPGELFF.

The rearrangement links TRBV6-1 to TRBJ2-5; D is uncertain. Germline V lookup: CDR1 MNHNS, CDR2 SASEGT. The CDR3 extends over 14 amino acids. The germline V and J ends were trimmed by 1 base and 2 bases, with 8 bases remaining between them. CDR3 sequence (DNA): TGTGCCAGCAGTGAAGGCAGCTCTCAAGAGACCCAGTACTTC. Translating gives CASSEGSSQETQYF.

CDR3 nucleotides: TGTGCCAGCAGCTTAGACAGTAACTCCGGAAACACCATATATTTT. Amino acids: CASSLDSNSGNTIYF. J is TRBJ1-3 and V is TRBV7-9; no reliable D call. V was cut by 1 base and J by 4 bases, with 11 bases left in between. The CDR3 contains 15 residues. The V gene's germline CDR1 is SEHNR and CDR2 FQNEAQ (reference sequence).

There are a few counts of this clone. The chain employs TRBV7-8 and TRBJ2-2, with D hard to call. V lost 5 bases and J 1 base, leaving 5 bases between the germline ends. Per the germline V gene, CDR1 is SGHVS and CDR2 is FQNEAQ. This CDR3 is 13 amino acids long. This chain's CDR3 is CASSPQNTGELFF. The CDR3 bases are TGTGCCAGCAGCCCACAGAACACCGGGGAGCTGTTTTTT.

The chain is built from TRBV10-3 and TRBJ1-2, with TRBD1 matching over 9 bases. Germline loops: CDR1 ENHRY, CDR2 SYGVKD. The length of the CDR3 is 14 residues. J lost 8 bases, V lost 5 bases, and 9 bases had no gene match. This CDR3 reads CAISHTTGGEGYTF. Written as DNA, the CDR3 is TGTGCCATCAGTCACACCACAGGGGGCGAAGGCTACACCTTC.

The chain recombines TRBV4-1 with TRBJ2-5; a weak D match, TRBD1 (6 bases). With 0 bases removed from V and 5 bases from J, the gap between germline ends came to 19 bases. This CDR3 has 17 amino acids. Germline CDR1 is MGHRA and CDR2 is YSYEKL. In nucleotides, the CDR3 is TGCGCCAGCAGCCAAGATAGGGGGACAACCCATGGGGAGACCCAGTACTTC. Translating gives CASSQDRGTTHGETQYF.

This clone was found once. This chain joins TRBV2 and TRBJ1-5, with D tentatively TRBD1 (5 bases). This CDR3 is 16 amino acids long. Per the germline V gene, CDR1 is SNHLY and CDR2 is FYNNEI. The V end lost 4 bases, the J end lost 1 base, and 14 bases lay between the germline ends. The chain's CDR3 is CASSAGLRRSNQPQHF. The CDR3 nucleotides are TGTGCCAGCAGTGCAGGGTTGCGACGGAGCAATCAGCCCCAGCATTTT.

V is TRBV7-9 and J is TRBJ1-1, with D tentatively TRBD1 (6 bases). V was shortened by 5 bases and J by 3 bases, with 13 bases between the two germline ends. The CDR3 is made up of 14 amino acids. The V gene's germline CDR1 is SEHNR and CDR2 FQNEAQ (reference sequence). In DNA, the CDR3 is TGTGCCAGCAGCCCCTCGGGGGGGCACACTGAAGCTTTCTTT. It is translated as CASSPSGGHTEAFF.

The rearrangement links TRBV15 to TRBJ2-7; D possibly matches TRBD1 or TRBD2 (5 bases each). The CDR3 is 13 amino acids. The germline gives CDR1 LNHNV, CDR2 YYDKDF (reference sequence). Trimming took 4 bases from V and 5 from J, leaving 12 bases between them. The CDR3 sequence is CATSNIPGHEQYF. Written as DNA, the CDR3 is TGTGCCACCAGCAACATCCCGGGGCACGAGCAGTACTTC. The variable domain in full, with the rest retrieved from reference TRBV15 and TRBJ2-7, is DAMVIQNPRYQVTQFGKPVTLSCSQTLNHNVMYWYQQKSSQAPKLLFHYYDKDFNNEADTPDNFQSRRPNTSFCFLDIRSPGLGDTAMYLCATSNIPGHEQYFGPGTRLTVT.

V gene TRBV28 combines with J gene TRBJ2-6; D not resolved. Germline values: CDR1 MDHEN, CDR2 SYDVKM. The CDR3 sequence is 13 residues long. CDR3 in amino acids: CAVRRPGANVLTF. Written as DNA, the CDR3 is TGTGCAGTTCGTCGGCCTGGGGCCAACGTCCTGACTTTC.

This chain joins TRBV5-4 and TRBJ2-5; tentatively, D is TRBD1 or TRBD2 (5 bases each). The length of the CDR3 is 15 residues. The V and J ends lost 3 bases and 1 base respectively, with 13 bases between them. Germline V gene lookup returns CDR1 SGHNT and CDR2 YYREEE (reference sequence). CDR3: CASSSEGRAQETQYF. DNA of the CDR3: TGTGCCAGCAGCTCCGAGGGACGGGCCCAAGAGACCCAGTACTTC.

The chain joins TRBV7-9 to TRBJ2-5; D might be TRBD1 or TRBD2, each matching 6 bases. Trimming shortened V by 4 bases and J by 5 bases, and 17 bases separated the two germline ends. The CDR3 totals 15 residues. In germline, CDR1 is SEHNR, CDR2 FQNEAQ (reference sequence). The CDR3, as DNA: TGTGCCAGCAGCTACCTTTGGGGGGCAGGGGAGACCCAGTACTTC. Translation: CASSYLWGAGETQYF.

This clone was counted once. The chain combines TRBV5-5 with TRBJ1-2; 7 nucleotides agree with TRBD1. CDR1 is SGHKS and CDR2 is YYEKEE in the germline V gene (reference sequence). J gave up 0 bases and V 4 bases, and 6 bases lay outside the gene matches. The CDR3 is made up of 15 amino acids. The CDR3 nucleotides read TGTGCCAGCAGCCGCGGGACAGCAGCTAACTATGGCTACACCTTC. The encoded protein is CASSRGTAANYGYTF. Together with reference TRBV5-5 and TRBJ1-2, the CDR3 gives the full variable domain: DAGVTQSPTHLIKTRGQQVTLRCSPISGHKSVSWYQQVLGQGPQFIFQYYEKEERGRGNFPDRFSARQFPNYSSELNVNALLLGDSALYLCASSRGTAANYGYTFGSGTRLTVV.

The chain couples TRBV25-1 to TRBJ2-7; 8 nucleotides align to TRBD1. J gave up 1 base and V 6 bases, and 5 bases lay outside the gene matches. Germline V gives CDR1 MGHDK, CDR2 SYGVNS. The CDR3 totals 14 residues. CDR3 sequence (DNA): TGTGCCAGCAGCGCAAGGGACAGGTCCTACGAGCAGTACTTC. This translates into CASSARDRSYEQYF.